A single sample is the source of the 26 T cell receptor beta chains below, sequenced in a study of blood T cell repertoires in COVID-19. The table came from immunoSEQ multiplex PCR; TCRdb's copy has only in-frame clones and leaves some out. The table shows 45,000 to 55,000 clones, with 86% occurring only once. Sequences were obtained from peripheral blood. Receptors were obtained from a man between 65 and 85 years old with active COVID-19.

The chain has TRBV6-5 and TRBJ1-2, with 12 bases identical to TRBD1. The V segment lost 0 bases and the J segment 6 bases; nucleotides outside the gene matches: 2. The V gene's germline CDR1 is MNHEY and CDR2 SVGAGI. The CDR3 runs to 15 residues. CDR3 residues: CASSYSGQGAHGYTF. As DNA, the CDR3 is TGTGCCAGCAGTTACTCGGGACAGGGGGCTCATGGCTACACCTTC.

The chain joins TRBV10-3 to TRBJ1-2, with 9 bases that match TRBD1. Unmatched junction bases numbered 5, after V lost 5 bases and J lost 4 bases. CDR1 and CDR2 (germline): ENHRY, SYGVKD. This CDR3 spans 14 amino acids. In DNA, the CDR3 is TGTGCCATCAGTTTCGGGACAGGGTCCTATGGCTACACCTTC. Encoded protein: CAISFGTGSYGYTF.

There are a few counts of this clone. The sample has other DNA sequences that encode this CDR3 too. The chain combines TRBV4-3 with TRBJ1-2; tentative D call: TRBD1 (6 bases). Deletions cut 0 bases from V and 1 base from J, with 9 bases between. This CDR3 has 15 residues. Germline V gene sequence: CDR1 LGHNA, CDR2 YSLEER. This CDR3 is CASSQDRGVNYGYTF. CDR3 coding DNA: TGCGCCAGCAGCCAAGACAGGGGAGTTAACTATGGCTACACCTTC.

The chain is built from TRBV27 and TRBJ2-2, with 7 bases aligning to TRBD2. The CDR3 loop spans 15 amino acids. Germline assignment: CDR1 MNHEY and CDR2 SMNVEV (reference sequence). The J segment lost 5 bases and the V segment lost 2 bases, leaving 5 bases of the junction unmatched. CDR3 region: CASSLLAVGTGELFF. The CDR3 DNA follows: TGTGCCAGCAGTTTACTAGCGGTGGGGACCGGGGAGCTGTTTTTT.

V usage is TRBV4-3 and J usage is TRBJ2-1; TRBD2 agrees at 9 bases. The CDR3 loop spans 16 amino acids. Trimming removed 0 bases from V and 7 bases from J; junction bases left unmatched: 7. Per germline, CDR1 LGHNA and CDR2 YSLEER. CDR3 region: CASSQDWRGGRNEQFF. The CDR3 DNA sequence: TGCGCCAGCAGCCAAGATTGGCGGGGGGGCCGGAATGAGCAGTTCTTC.

This clone was picked up one time. The chain joins TRBV5-1 to TRBJ1-5; TRBD1 might be the D (6 bases). The germline CDR1 and CDR2 sequences are SGHRS and YFSETQ. The V and J ends lost 4 bases and 1 base respectively, with 9 bases between them. The CDR3 length is 14 residues. The CDR3 DNA reads as TGCGCCAGCAGCCTGGGGGGCAGCAATCAGCCCCAGCATTTT. The encoded protein is CASSLGGSNQPQHF.

The chain has TRBV5-1 and TRBJ2-1; 10 nucleotides align to TRBD2. CDR1 and CDR2 from the germline V gene are SGHRS and YFSETQ. This CDR3 has 17 residues. Trimming cost V 0 bases and J 9 bases; bases outside gene matches: 12. CDR3 DNA: TGCGCCAGCAGCTTGGAAAGCGGGGGGGCCTTTAGCAGTGAGCAGTTCTTC. It is translated as CASSLESGGAFSSEQFF.

The chain employs TRBV4-3 and TRBJ1-1; TRBD1 aligns across 9 bases. CDR1 and CDR2 from the germline V gene are LGHNA and YSLEER. The length of the CDR3 is 15 residues. The V and J ends lost 3 bases and 6 bases, in that order; junction bases with no gene match: 8. For the CDR3, the DNA is TGCGCCAGCAGCCATCATGGGACAGGGAGTCCTGAAGCTTTCTTT. It yields the protein CASSHHGTGSPEAFF.

The gene calls are TRBV6-5 and TRBJ1-1; D is ambiguous. Germline V gene sequence: CDR1 MNHEY, CDR2 SVGAGI. The CDR3 totals 15 residues. Between the trimmed V and J ends, which lost 0 bases and 0 bases, there was a span of 8 bases. CDR3 region: CASSYSGTLNTEAFF. The CDR3, as DNA: TGTGCCAGCAGTTACTCGGGCACTTTGAACACTGAAGCTTTCTTT.

The CDR3 spells CATSDSDSYGYTF. CDR3 coding DNA: TGTGCCACCAGTGATTCGGACAGCTATGGCTACACCTTC. The chain employs TRBV24-1 and TRBJ1-2; weak D call: TRBD1 (6 bases). Trimming stripped 2 bases from V and 4 bases from J, with 7 bases between. The CDR3 covers 13 residues. Germline V lookup: CDR1 KGHDR, CDR2 SFDVKD.

This clone was counted a few times. The V call is TRBV11-1, the J call TRBJ1-4; TRBD1 matches at 7 bases. CDR3 length equals 14 residues. The germline V gene encodes CDR1 SGHAT and CDR2 FQDESV (reference sequence). The junction had 6 bases not matched to a gene; V was cut back by 5 bases and J by 6 bases. CDR3 nucleotide sequence: TGTGCCAGCAGCCCCGGGCAGGGGGATGAAAAACTGTTTTTT. It specifies CASSPGQGDEKLFF.

This clone has just one count. V gene TRBV5-1 combines with J gene TRBJ2-3, with 9 nucleotides matching TRBD2. The V gene end was trimmed by 9 bases and the J gene end by 5 bases; junction bases not matched to a gene: 19. There are 17 residues in the CDR3. Germline V lookup: CDR1 SGHRS, CDR2 YFSETQ. This CDR3 is CATTSGVRGGREDTQYF. In DNA form, the CDR3 reads TGCGCCACCACGAGTGGGGTGCGGGGGGGCAGGGAAGATACGCAGTATTTT.

This sequence joins TRBV7-2 and TRBJ2-1, with 9 nucleotides matching TRBD2. The trim removed 3 bases at V and 4 bases at J, leaving 4 bases unmatched. Germline-derived CDR1 and CDR2 are SGHTA and FQGNSA. The CDR3 runs 15 residues. The CDR3 is CASSFRTSGYNEQFF. Here the CDR3 DNA reads TGTGCCAGCAGCTTTCGAACTAGCGGGTACAATGAGCAGTTCTTC.

The chain employs TRBV4-3 and TRBJ2-5; 13 bases align to TRBD2. The CDR3 consists of 16 residues. Losses at the gene ends were 3 bases for V and 1 base for J; bases not matched to a gene: 2. Germline V gene data show CDR1 as LGHNA and CDR2 as YSLEER. The CDR3 region is CASSHRTSGGQETQYF. The CDR3 nucleotides read TGCGCCAGCAGCCATAGGACTAGCGGGGGCCAAGAGACCCAGTACTTC.

This rearrangement joins TRBV7-2 to TRBJ1-5; D unclear. Trimming removed 8 bases at V and 2 bases at J, with 10 bases between. Germline V CDR1 and CDR2: SGHTA, FQGNSA. The CDR3 is made up of 13 amino acids. DNA for the CDR3: TGTGCCAGCGGAATCGGGGGCAATCAGCCCCAGCATTTT. It specifies CASGIGGNQPQHF.

The CDR3 nucleotides read TGCGCCAGCAGCTTGGGGGGGCTTTCCTCTGTTTCACCCCTCCACTTT. It translates to CASSLGGLSSVSPLHF. This chain uses TRBV5-1 with TRBJ1-6, with D possibly matching TRBD1 (6 bases). Trimming shortened V by 0 bases and J by 9 bases, and 16 bases separated the two germline ends. Germline CDR1 reads SGHRS; CDR2 reads YFSETQ. CDR3 length: 16 residues.

The V and J genes are TRBV4-2 and TRBJ1-6; the D is unclear. Germline-derived CDR1 and CDR2 are LGHNA and YNFKEQ. V was clipped by 0 bases and J by 5 bases, with 8 bases between them. The CDR3 is 15 amino acids. The CDR3 sequence: CASSQDTPDNSPLHF. The CDR3 DNA reads as TGTGCCAGCAGCCAAGACACACCCGATAATTCACCCCTCCACTTT.

The chain employs TRBV3-1 (or the pseudogene TRBV3-2) and TRBJ2-4; perhaps TRBD2 as D (6 bases). CDR1 and CDR2 from the germline V gene are LGHDT and YNNKEL (reference sequence). This CDR3 region has 17 residues. The V end was cut by 4 bases, the J end by 7 bases, with 23 bases between. In DNA form, the CDR3 reads TGTGCCAGCAGCCGAGGTATGGGACTGGGGTCCGCGAACATTCAGTACTTC. Its translation is CASSRGMGLGSANIQYF.

This clone was counted once. V usage is TRBV5-5 and J usage is TRBJ2-2, with 9 positions matching TRBD2. Looked up from germline, CDR1 is SGHKS and CDR2 is YYEKEE (reference sequence). This CDR3 contains 15 residues. V gave up 2 bases and J gave up 1 base; unmatched junction bases: 0. This chain's CDR3 is CASSLAGGNTGELFF. As DNA, the CDR3 is TGTGCCAGCAGCTTAGCGGGGGGGAACACCGGGGAGCTGTTTTTT.

This clone was picked up one time. The rearrangement joins TRBV7-3 to TRBJ2-5; D not certain. Trimming took off 5 bases at V and 5 bases at J, with 15 bases between the two ends. This CDR3 region has 14 residues. Germline CDR1 reads SGHTA; CDR2 reads FQGTGA. In nucleotides, the CDR3 is TGTGCCAGCAGCAAGAACCTGGCCTCGGAGACCCAGTACTTC. Translating it yields CASSKNLASETQYF. Looking up the rest from reference TRBV7-3 and TRBJ2-5 gives the full variable domain: GAGVSQTPSNKVTEKGKYVELRCDPISGHTALYWYRQSLGQGPEFLIYFQGTGAADDSGLPNDRFFAVRPEGSVSTLKIQRTERGDSAVYLCASSKNLASETQYFGPGTRLLVL.

The chain recombines TRBV27 with TRBJ1-1; tentative D call: TRBD1 (5 bases). The CDR3 covers 16 residues. Germline lookup yields CDR1 MNHEY and CDR2 SMNVEV (reference sequence). Trimming stripped 0 bases from V and 0 bases from J, with 11 bases between. The CDR3 nucleotides are TGTGCCAGCAGTTTATCGCTTGGACACATGAACACTGAAGCTTTCTTT. Protein product: CASSLSLGHMNTEAFF.

The chain joins TRBV6-5 to TRBJ2-4; perhaps TRBD1 as D (6 bases). V was trimmed by 7 bases and J by 8 bases, leaving 21 bases between them. Germline V gene data show CDR1 as MNHEY and CDR2 as SVGAGI. The CDR3 runs 15 residues. This CDR3 reads CASTSLWGQYDIQYF. For the CDR3, the DNA is TGTGCCAGCACCTCGCTCTGGGGGCAATATGACATTCAGTACTTC.

This CDR3 reads CASSDRTSGGTQYF. DNA for the CDR3: TGTGCCAGCAGCGACCGGACTAGCGGGGGGACCCAGTACTTC. The chain combines TRBV5-4 with TRBJ2-5; 13 bases match TRBD2. The CDR3 loop spans 14 amino acids. Germline V gene sequence: CDR1 SGHNT, CDR2 YYREEE (reference sequence). V shed 4 bases and J 7 bases; nucleotides not matched to a gene: 4.

The chain combines TRBV7-9 with TRBJ1-2; TRBD1 agrees at 8 bases. The CDR3 extends over 15 amino acids. The germline V gene encodes CDR1 SEHNR and CDR2 FQNEAQ (reference sequence). The V segment lost 5 bases and the J segment 3 bases; nucleotides outside the gene matches: 8. The DNA for the CDR3 is TGTGCCAGCAGCCCTAGACAGGGGAAGGACTATGGCTACACCTTC. It specifies CASSPRQGKDYGYTF.

The chain recombines TRBV9 with TRBJ2-1, with 14 bases matching TRBD2. Germline-derived CDR1 and CDR2 are SGDLS and YYNGEE. This CDR3 contains 18 residues. The V gene end was trimmed by 4 bases and the J gene end by 0 bases; junction bases not matched to a gene: 6. CDR3 coding DNA: TGTGCCAGCAGCACCCGACTAGCGGGGGGGAGCTCCTACAATGAGCAGTTCTTC. Residues: CASSTRLAGGSSYNEQFF.

The chain uses TRBV27 and TRBJ1-4, with TRBD1 matching over 9 bases. The V gene end was trimmed by 4 bases and the J gene end by 0 bases; junction bases not matched to a gene: 3. CDR1 MNHEY and CDR2 SMNVEV come from the germline V gene (reference sequence). The CDR3 consists of 16 residues. The CDR3 loop is CASSWGTGSTNEKLFF. In DNA form, the CDR3 reads TGTGCCAGCAGTTGGGGGACAGGGTCAACTAATGAAAAACTGTTTTTT. The full variable domain, rest sourced from reference TRBV27 and TRBJ1-4, is EAQVTQNPRYLITVTGKKLTVTCSQNMNHEYMSWYRQDPGLGLRQIYYSMNVEVTDKGDVPEGYKVSRKEKRNFPLILESPSPNQTSLYFCASSWGTGSTNEKLFFGSGTQLSVL.